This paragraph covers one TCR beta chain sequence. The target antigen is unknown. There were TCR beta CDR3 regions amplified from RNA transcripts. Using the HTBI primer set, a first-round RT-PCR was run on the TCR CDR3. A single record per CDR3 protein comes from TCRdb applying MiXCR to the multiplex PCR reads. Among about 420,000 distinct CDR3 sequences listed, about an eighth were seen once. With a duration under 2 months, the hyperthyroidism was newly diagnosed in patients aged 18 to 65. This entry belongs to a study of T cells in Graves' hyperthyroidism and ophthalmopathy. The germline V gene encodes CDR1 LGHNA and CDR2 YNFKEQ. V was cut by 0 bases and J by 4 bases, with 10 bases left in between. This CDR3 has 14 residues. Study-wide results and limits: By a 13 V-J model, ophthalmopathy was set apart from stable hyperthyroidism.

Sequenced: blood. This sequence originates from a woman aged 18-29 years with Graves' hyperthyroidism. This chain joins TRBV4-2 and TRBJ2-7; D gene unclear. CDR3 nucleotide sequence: TGTGCCAGCAGCCAAGATCTAACACTTTACGAGCAGTACTTC. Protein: CASSQDLTLYEQYF.